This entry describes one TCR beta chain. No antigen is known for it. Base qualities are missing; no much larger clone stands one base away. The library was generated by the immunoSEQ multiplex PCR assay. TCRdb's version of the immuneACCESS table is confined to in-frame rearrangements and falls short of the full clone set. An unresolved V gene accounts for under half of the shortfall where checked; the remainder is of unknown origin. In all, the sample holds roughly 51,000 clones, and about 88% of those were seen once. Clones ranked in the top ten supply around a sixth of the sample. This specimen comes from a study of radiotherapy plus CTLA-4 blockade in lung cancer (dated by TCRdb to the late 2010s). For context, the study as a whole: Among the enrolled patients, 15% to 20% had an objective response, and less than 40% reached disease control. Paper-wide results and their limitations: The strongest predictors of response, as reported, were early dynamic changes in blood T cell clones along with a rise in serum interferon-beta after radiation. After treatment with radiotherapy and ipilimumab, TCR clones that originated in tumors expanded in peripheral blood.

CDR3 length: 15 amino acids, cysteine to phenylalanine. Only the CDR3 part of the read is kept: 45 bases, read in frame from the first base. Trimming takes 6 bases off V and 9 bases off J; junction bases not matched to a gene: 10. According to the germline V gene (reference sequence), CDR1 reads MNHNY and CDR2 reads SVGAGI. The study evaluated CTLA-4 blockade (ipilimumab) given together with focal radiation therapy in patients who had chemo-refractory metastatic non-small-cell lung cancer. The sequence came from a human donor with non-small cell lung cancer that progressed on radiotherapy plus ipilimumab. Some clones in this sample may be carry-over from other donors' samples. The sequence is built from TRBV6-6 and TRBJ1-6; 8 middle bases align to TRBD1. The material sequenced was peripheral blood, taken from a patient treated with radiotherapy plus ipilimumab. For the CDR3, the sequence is CASRSIDRGGSPLHF. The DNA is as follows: TGTGCCAGCAGATCGATCGACAGGGGAGGTTCACCCCTCCACTTT.